These 16 T cell receptor beta chains were all obtained from the same sample, sequenced in a study of blood T cells in healthy people across ages. A sample-barcoded 5' primer and a J-beta primer mix were used in a second PCR of about 6 to 11 cycles. TCRdb re-called the 5' RACE reads with MiXCR, one entry per CDR3 protein. The profile shows approximately 2,000,000 distinct CDR3 sequences, more than 35% of them singletons. The sequenced material came from blood. Source of these receptors: a human donor in good health.

In its sample, this clonotype was seen a few times. J is TRBJ2-2 and V is TRBV9; D gene unclear. Trimming removed 5 bases at V and 6 bases at J, with 8 bases between. The CDR3 is 12 residues long. Looked up from germline, CDR1 is SGDLS and CDR2 is YYNGEE. The CDR3 DNA reads TGTGCCAGCAGGGCCGGGTCCGGGGAGCTGTTTTTT. This translates into CASRAGSGELFF. Drawing the rest from reference TRBV9 and TRBJ2-2, the complete variable domain is DSGVTQTPKHLITATGQRVTLRCSPRSGDLSVYWYQQSLDQGLQFLIQYYNGEERAKGNILERFSAQQFPDLHSELNLSSLELGDSALYFCASRAGSGELFFGEGSRLTVL.

The chain is built from TRBV4-3 and TRBJ1-2; 8 nucleotides align to TRBD1. The germline gives CDR1 LGHNA, CDR2 YSLEER. The junction had 8 bases not matched to a gene; V was cut back by 4 bases and J by 4 bases. The CDR3 extends over 15 amino acids. DNA of the CDR3: TGCGCCAGCAGCCCCGGGACAGGCATGGGCTATGGCTACACCTTC. Residues: CASSPGTGMGYGYTF.

Of note for this clonotype: At one end, the junction sequence differs from germline, possibly due to a read error. The V gene is TRBV10-3, the J gene TRBJ2-1; 9 bases are shared with TRBD1. Per germline, CDR1 ENHRY and CDR2 SYGVKD. The CDR3 is 14 amino acids. The CDR3 loop reads CAITPGTGHNEQFF. CDR3 sequence (DNA): TGCGCCATAACCCCCGGGACAGGGCACAATGAGCAGTTCTTC.

This chain connects TRBV24-1 to TRBJ1-2; the match to TRBD1 covers 7 bases. V gave up 1 base and J gave up 9 bases; unmatched junction bases: 1. The CDR3 length is 12 residues. Germline loops: CDR1 KGHDR, CDR2 SFDVKD. The CDR3 nucleotides are TGTGCCACCAGTGATTTACAGGGGTGCTACACCTTC. This sequence encodes CATSDLQGCYTF.

Only a few counts were recorded for this clonotype. The V gene is TRBV3-1, the J gene TRBJ2-7, with 8 bases that match TRBD2. This CDR3 region has 15 residues. The V and J ends lost 0 bases and 5 bases, in that order; junction bases with no gene match: 6. Germline V gives CDR1 LGHDT, CDR2 YNNKEL (reference sequence). The CDR3 DNA reads as TGTGCCAGCAGCCAAGATTCGGCGGGGGGAGACGAGCAGTACTTC. Its protein is CASSQDSAGGDEQYF.

The chain combines TRBV6-5 with TRBJ2-1, with D hard to call. CDR1 and CDR2 (germline): MNHEY, SVGAGI. This CDR3 is built from 16 residues. V was trimmed by 0 bases and J by 7 bases, leaving 16 bases between them. The CDR3 spells CASSYSGLQSRNEQFF. Here the CDR3 DNA reads TGTGCCAGCAGTTACTCGGGCCTACAGAGCAGAAATGAGCAGTTCTTC.

This clonotype has more than one count but fewer than ten. This chain joins TRBV13 and TRBJ2-5; D uncertain. The length of the CDR3 is 12 residues. The germline V gene has CDR1 PRHDT and CDR2 FYEKMQ (reference sequence). Trimming pared 4 bases from V and 11 bases from J, leaving 14 bases between. The CDR3 DNA is TGTGCCAGCAGCTCTACTCTTGGTGGGCAGTACTTC. Its translation is CASSSTLGGQYF.

For this clonotype: The junction departs from germline at one end; a sequencing error may be responsible. The chain uses TRBV6-5 and TRBJ2-5, with D maybe TRBD1 (6 bases). The J call may be in error: the DNA end matches TRBJ2-7 better. This CDR3 region has 13 residues. Germline V CDR1 and CDR2: MNHEY, SVGAGI. The CDR3 nucleotides are TGTGCCCGCAGTTTAACAGGGTACCACGAGCAGTACTTC. Translating gives CARSLTGYHEQYF.

The CDR3: CASSQRNTYNEQFF. CDR3 in DNA: TGTGCCAGCAGCCAGAGGAATACCTACAATGAGCAGTTCTTC. J is TRBJ2-1 and V is TRBV3-1; D remains unclear. Trimming cost V 3 bases and J 2 bases, with 8 bases left between them. This CDR3 region has 14 residues. Germline values: CDR1 LGHDT, CDR2 YNNKEL (reference sequence).

The J gene is TRBJ1-2, the V gene TRBV20-1; D ambiguous. From germline, CDR1 is DFQATT and CDR2 SNEGSKA (reference sequence). The V gene lost 0 bases and the J gene lost 5 bases, with 7 bases spanning the gap. The CDR3 is made up of 12 amino acids. CDR3 sequence reads: CSARDTSYGYTF. The CDR3 DNA is TGCAGTGCTAGAGATACGAGTTATGGCTACACCTTC.

Concerning this clonotype: The conserved phenylalanine or tryptophan normally closing the CDR3 is absent here, so this likely arose from a read error. The CDR3 sequence is CASSYNTGGGQPQHL. The CDR3 DNA follows: TGTGCCAGCAGTTACAATACGGGGGGCGGTCAGCCCCAGCATTTG. V is TRBV6-6 and J is TRBJ1-5, with TRBD1 as a possible D gene (6 bases). Germline CDR1 is MNHNY and CDR2 is SVGAGI (reference sequence). This CDR3 has 15 residues. Trimming stripped 2 bases from V and 6 bases from J, with 14 bases between.

The rearrangement joins TRBV27 to TRBJ2-6, with 8 bases identical to TRBD1. Germline-derived CDR1 and CDR2 are MNHEY and SMNVEV (reference sequence). Germline trimming cut 6 bases from V and 4 bases from J; bases unmatched to any gene: 5. The CDR3 has 15 amino acids. The CDR3 sequence: CASREQGVGANVLTF. The CDR3 DNA is TGTGCCAGCAGGGAACAGGGGGTCGGGGCCAACGTCCTGACTTTC.

This chain uses TRBV12-3 or TRBV12-4 with TRBJ1-1; D is unclear. CDR3 size: 12 residues. Trimming took 5 bases from V and 4 from J, leaving 8 bases between them. CDR3 nucleotide sequence: TGTGCCAGCAGTAAGGGTACCACTGAAGCTTTCTTT. The encoded protein is CASSKGTTEAFF.

The chain carries TRBV6-2 or TRBV6-3 and TRBJ1-1; 7 bases are shared with TRBD1. V lost 6 bases and J lost 1; bases outside the gene matches: 8. The CDR3 has 15 residues. Per germline, CDR1 MNHEY and CDR2 SVGEGT. The CDR3 nucleotides are TGTGCCAGCAGAGAAAGGGGGCGAGGGAACACTGAAGCTTTCTTT. It translates to CASRERGRGNTEAFF.

Points on this clonotype: Mismatch with germline at one junction end may stem from a read error. The J gene is TRBJ2-1, the V gene TRBV12-3 or TRBV12-4; D uncertain. The CDR3 is made up of 14 amino acids. The CDR3 spells CASSSSVIYNEQFF. CDR3 nucleotide sequence: TGTGCCAGCAGTTCCAGCGTGATTTACAACGAGCAGTTCTTC.

This clonotype was recorded a few times. V usage is TRBV6-6 and J usage is TRBJ2-5; 7 nucleotides align to TRBD2. V shed 0 bases, J shed 3 bases, and the junction held 7 bases outside the gene matches. The CDR3 spans 16 residues. Per the germline V gene, CDR1 is MNHNY and CDR2 is SVGAGI (reference sequence). The CDR3 sequence is CASSYSMRGSEETQYF. The CDR3 nucleotides are TGTGCCAGCAGTTACTCGATGCGGGGGTCGGAAGAGACCCAGTACTTC.